Listed here is a single T cell receptor (beta chain). One end of the junction is discordant with germline, which a read error may explain. The sample is drawn from a study of blood T cells in healthy people across ages. For the second PCR, which ran for 7 to 11 cycles, a sample-barcoded 5' primer and a J-beta primer mix were used. A template-switch adaptor containing 12 random nucleotides labeled each cDNA molecule. TCRdb analysed the 5' RACE reads with MiXCR anew, one entry per CDR3 protein. The data contain some 1.5 million distinct CDR3 sequences, approximately 28% of them seen just once; the ten biggest clones take up around 7.7%. Germline V gives CDR1 SGHRS, CDR2 YFSETQ. CDR3 length: 14 residues.

The sample consisted of blood. This sequence was found in a woman aged 25 to 39 in good health. J is TRBJ2-5 and V is TRBV5-1; maybe TRBD1 (6 bases). The DNA for the CDR3 is TGCGCCAGCAGCCAAGGACAGCCAAGAGAGTCCCAGTACTTC. This translates into CASSQGQPRESQYF.